These 18 T cell receptor beta chains originate from one sample sequenced in a study of T cell responses to AZD1222 COVID-19 vaccine. Libraries were prepared by immunoSEQ multiplex PCR; TCRdb keeps only in-frame clonotypes and omits some of them. Here the sample spans more than 95,000 clones, around 91% being singletons. Material: peripheral blood, obtained on day 0 of AZD1222 vaccination. These receptors were collected from an adult in good health.

V usage is TRBV29-1 and J usage is TRBJ2-5; TRBD2 is a possible D gene (6 bases). There are 13 residues in the CDR3. The V end lost 6 bases, the J end lost 5 bases, and 16 bases lay between the germline ends. Germline loops: CDR1 SQVTM, CDR2 ANQGSEA. DNA for the CDR3: TGCAGCGTCTTGGGGGGAAAAGGGGAGACCCAGTACTTC. Residues: CSVLGGKGETQYF.

On this clone: One junction end disagrees with the germline gene, perhaps due to a read error. The chain has TRBV7-9 and TRBJ1-3, with D possibly matching TRBD1 (5 bases). This CDR3 region has 14 residues. CDR1 is SEHNR and CDR2 is FQNEAQ in the germline V gene (reference sequence). The CDR3, as DNA: TGTGCCAGCAGCACGTCACGGGGGAGTGGTTCGCTCTTTTTT. Protein: CASSTSRGSGSLFF. The full variable domain, with the rest looked up from reference TRBV7-9 and TRBJ1-3, is DTGVSQNPRHKITKRGQNVTFRCDPISEHNRLYWYRQTLGQGPEFLTYFQNEAQLEKSRLLSDRFSAERPKGSFSTLEIQRTEQGDSAMYLCASSTSRGSGSLFFGEGSWLTVV.

This chain connects TRBV29-1 to TRBJ1-1, with no clear D. The CDR3 spans 14 residues. Between the trimmed V and J ends, which lost 5 bases and 1 base, there was a span of 14 bases. The germline V gene encodes CDR1 SQVTM and CDR2 ANQGSEA. CDR3: CSVLGRRGNTEAFF. The CDR3 bases are TGCAGCGTTTTAGGTCGTCGTGGGAACACTGAAGCTTTCTTT. Using reference TRBV29-1 and TRBJ1-1 for the parts outside the CDR3, the full variable domain is SAVISQKPSRDICQRGTSLTIQCQVDSQVTMMFWYRQQPGQSLTLIATANQGSEATYESGFVIDKFPISRPNLTFSTLTVSNMSPEDSSIYLCSVLGRRGNTEAFFGQGTRLTVV.

The rearrangement uses TRBV7-8 and TRBJ2-1, with 8 bases matching TRBD2. The germline V gene encodes CDR1 SGHVS and CDR2 FQNEAQ. The J segment lost 0 bases and the V segment lost 0 bases, leaving 10 bases of the junction unmatched. The CDR3 is 19 residues long. In DNA form, the CDR3 reads TGTGCCAGCAGCTTAGCTACGGGTTCGGCGGGGGGCTCCTACAATGAGCAGTTCTTC. Translation: CASSLATGSAGGSYNEQFF.

The chain combines TRBV10-1 with TRBJ2-2, with 10 bases that match TRBD2. J gave up 7 bases and V 4 bases, and 9 bases lay outside the gene matches. This CDR3 contains 16 residues. Per the germline V gene, CDR1 is WNHNN and CDR2 is SYGVQD (reference sequence). CDR3 DNA sequence: TGCGCCAGCAGTGCCCAAGTTAGCGGGGGGAACGGGGAGCTGTTTTTT. It specifies CASSAQVSGGNGELFF.

The chain has TRBV6-5 and TRBJ2-1; 7 bases align to TRBD1. CDR3 length: 14 amino acids. The trim removed 10 bases at V and 5 bases at J, leaving 11 bases unmatched. Germline V CDR1 and CDR2: MNHEY, SVGAGI. The CDR3 nucleotides read TGTGCCACCCGACAGGGATGGTTGGACAATGAGCAGTTCTTC. The encoded protein is CATRQGWLDNEQFF.

V and J are TRBV4-1 and TRBJ1-5; D unclear. V gave up 4 bases and J gave up 4 bases, with 17 bases separating them. This CDR3 is built from 16 residues. The germline gives CDR1 MGHRA, CDR2 YSYEKL. CDR3 loop: CASSLRGLSPNQPQHF. The CDR3 DNA reads TGCGCCAGCAGCCTCAGAGGGCTCAGCCCAAATCAGCCCCAGCATTTT.

The chain employs TRBV4-2 and TRBJ2-7; D not resolved. Germline CDR1 LGHNA, CDR2 YNFKEQ. Trimming removed 1 base at V and 0 bases at J, with 7 bases between. This CDR3 spans 14 amino acids. The CDR3 protein is CASSQAMSSYEQYF. CDR3 DNA: TGTGCCAGCAGCCAAGCCATGAGCTCCTACGAGCAGTACTTC.

In this sample, this clone turned up once. The rearrangement links TRBV19 to TRBJ1-1; D unresolved. Trimming cost V 3 bases and J 3 bases, with 14 bases left between them. Germline loops: CDR1 LNHDA, CDR2 SQIVND (reference sequence). The CDR3 sequence is 15 residues long. CDR3 sequence reads: CASSMAVPGDTEAFF. CDR3 DNA sequence: TGTGCCAGTAGTATGGCAGTACCTGGGGACACTGAAGCTTTCTTT.

This chain joins TRBV11-1 and TRBJ1-1, with D uncertain. V was pared by 5 bases and J by 9 bases, with 16 bases between. The CDR3 spans 13 residues. Looked up from germline, CDR1 is SGHAT and CDR2 is FQDESV (reference sequence). CDR3 amino acids: CASSIRHGTKAFF. CDR3 DNA sequence: TGTGCCAGCAGCATAAGACACGGTACAAAAGCTTTCTTT.

The V gene is TRBV14, the J gene TRBJ2-3; D is possibly TRBD1 (5 bases). The CDR3 is 15 amino acids. V lost 1 base and J lost 0, with 8 bases in between. Germline lookup yields CDR1 SGHDN and CDR2 FVKESK. CDR3 protein: CASSQGKGSTDTQYF. CDR3 sequence (DNA): TGTGCCAGCAGCCAAGGGAAGGGGAGCACAGATACGCAGTATTTT.

V gene TRBV6-1 combines with J gene TRBJ2-1, with TRBD1 matching over 7 bases. CDR3 size: 16 residues. Germline V gives CDR1 MNHNS, CDR2 SASEGT. The junction had 10 bases not matched to a gene; V was cut back by 0 bases and J by 8 bases. CDR3 nucleotide sequence: TGTGCCAGCAGTGAAGCAAAGACAGGGTCGGGACATGAGCAGTTCTTC. Its translation: CASSEAKTGSGHEQFF.

The chain uses TRBV18 and TRBJ2-5; D ambiguous. The length of the CDR3 is 13 residues. The germline CDR1 and CDR2 sequences are KGHSH and LQKENI. V was shortened by 6 bases and J by 0 bases, with 8 bases between the two germline ends. Written as DNA, the CDR3 is TGTGCCAGCTCCCGGAGTTACCAAGAGACCCAGTACTTC. It yields the protein CASSRSYQETQYF.

This clone was counted once. The chain combines TRBV6-5 with TRBJ1-3; D gene ambiguous. CDR1 and CDR2 (germline): MNHEY, SVGAGI. Trimming left V 7 bases short and J 0 bases short, with 13 bases between. This CDR3 contains 15 residues. The CDR3 is CASTKDPRSGNTIYF. The CDR3 DNA reads as TGTGCCAGCACTAAAGACCCTCGCTCTGGAAACACCATATATTTT.

V is TRBV3-1 (or the pseudogene TRBV3-2) and J is TRBJ1-4, with TRBD1 identical over 7 bases. V shed 5 bases, J shed 7 bases, and the junction held 7 bases outside the gene matches. Germline V gene lookup returns CDR1 LGHDT and CDR2 YNNKEL (reference sequence). The CDR3 totals 14 residues. DNA of the CDR3: TGTGCCAGCAGCTCACCCAGGGGGAGTGAAAAACTGTTTTTT. Residues: CASSSPRGSEKLFF.

The chain carries TRBV19 and TRBJ1-1; D is unresolved. Trimming shortened V by 1 base and J by 1 base, and 16 bases separated the two germline ends. Germline CDR1 reads LNHDA; CDR2 reads SQIVND (reference sequence). CDR3 length: 17 amino acids. CDR3 sequence: CASSIAGRVWANTEAFF. In DNA form, the CDR3 reads TGTGCCAGTAGTATAGCTGGCCGGGTTTGGGCGAACACTGAAGCTTTCTTT.

The chain has TRBV27 and TRBJ2-3; either TRBD1 or TRBD2 may fit D (5 bases each). The CDR3 sequence is 12 residues long. CDR1 is MNHEY, CDR2 SMNVEV, per germline (reference sequence). V lost 6 bases, J lost 4 bases, and 8 bases lay in between. The DNA for the CDR3 is TGTGCCAGCAGACGGGGCGCAGATACGCAGTATTTT. This sequence encodes CASRRGADTQYF.

The chain links TRBV25-1 to TRBJ2-5; weak D call: TRBD1 (7 bases). Trimming removed 7 bases from V and 5 bases from J, with 17 bases in between. The CDR3 is made up of 14 amino acids. Germline V gene sequence: CDR1 MGHDK, CDR2 SYGVNS. In DNA form, the CDR3 reads TGTGCCAGCATGGAGACAGGGAGGATGGAGACCCAGTACTTC. Its translation: CASMETGRMETQYF.